This paragraph covers one T cell receptor beta chain sequence. This CDR3 is built from 14 residues. Germline CDR1 SGHDT, CDR2 YYEEEE. V lost 4 bases and J lost 0, with 11 bases in between. This record comes from a study of vaccination and CD4 T cells after COVID-19. As for the study in general: Vaccinees got either two BNT162b2 doses or two mRNA-1273 doses.

Specified time point: late sampling 161 to 241 days after vaccination in a few convalescent patients. TCRdb independently ran MiXCR on the PCR reads; one entry per CDR3 protein. The sample comprises approximately 30,000 distinct CDR3 sequences, over 40% of which are singletons, and more than 5.5% rests with the top ten. The chain is built from TRBV5-6 and TRBJ2-7; weak D call: TRBD1 (6 bases). The sample here was CD4+ T cells from blood, taken about 7 months after SARS-CoV-2 vaccination. The receptor was isolated from a human donor who had recovered from COVID-19. CDR3 DNA sequence: TGTGCCAGCAGCCCAACGGACAGCTCCTACGAGCAGTACTTC. This encodes CASSPTDSSYEQYF.